The 10 T cell receptor beta chains below come from one sample, sequenced in a study of T-cell reconstitution after alpha-beta-depleted transplantation in children (dated by TCRdb to the mid-2010s). Library creation used PCR. For sequencing, an Illumina HiSeq 2500 was employed. TCR library preparation used molecular barcoding, with unique molecular identifiers applied to normalize quantification of the TCRbeta repertoire. The raw public data were reprocessed by TCRdb itself: fastp quality trimming at Q25, MiXCR clonotype calling, in-frame beta chains only. A single entry per CDR3 protein holds the most common genes and DNA from its merged rows. The sample table records hundreds of thousands of distinct CDR3 sequences; approximately 15% of these occur just once. About two fifths of the sample is held by the ten biggest clonotypes. The treatment or condition label on this specimen signifies: allogeneic hematopoietic cell transplantation with graft depleted of TCRalphabeta T cells and CD19 B cells.

Sequenced here: PBMCs, mostly from graft donor cells, sampled 360 days after TCRalphabeta/CD19-depleted stem cell transplant. These receptors all come from a male patient aged 2 to 10 who had a stem cell transplant for acute lymphoblastic leukemia, so the T cells may come from the graft donor.

The chain combines TRBV4-3 with TRBJ2-7, with 7 bases identical to TRBD1. From germline, CDR1 is LGHNA and CDR2 YSLEER. The CDR3 is 17 amino acids. Germline trimming cut 0 bases from V and 3 bases from J; bases unmatched to any gene: 11. CDR3: CASSQDGGTGADYEQYF. Here the CDR3 DNA reads TGCGCCAGCAGCCAAGACGGCGGAACAGGGGCTGACTACGAGCAGTACTTC.

This chain joins TRBV5-1 and TRBJ1-1, with a possible D match to TRBD1 (6 bases). V was clipped by 3 bases and J by 4 bases, with 10 bases between them. The CDR3 runs 13 residues. Germline CDR1 reads SGHRS; CDR2 reads YFSETQ. The DNA for the CDR3 is TGCGCCAGCAGCTCCCTCAGGGGCACTGAAGCTTTCTTT. This codes for CASSSLRGTEAFF.

This chain joins TRBV12-3 or TRBV12-4 and TRBJ1-2; the D gene is possibly TRBD1 (5 bases). The CDR3 extends over 12 amino acids. Trimming cost V 6 bases and J 8 bases, with 13 bases left between them. As DNA, the CDR3 is TGTGCCAGCAGAAGGGGAGGGGAAGGCTACACCTTC. Encoded protein: CASRRGGEGYTF.

This clonotype was seen a few times. V usage is TRBV12-3 or TRBV12-4 and J usage is TRBJ2-4; 7 bases match TRBD2. Trimming cost V 3 bases and J 8 bases; bases outside gene matches: 4. CDR3 length: 13 residues. As DNA, the CDR3 is TGTGCCAGCAGTTTGGGGACTAAGTACATTCAGTACTTC. It translates to CASSLGTKYIQYF.

This clonotype showed up just a few times. The rearrangement uses TRBV28 and TRBJ2-3; TRBD2 is a possible D gene (5 bases). The CDR3 is 20 residues long. Germline CDR1 MDHEN, CDR2 SYDVKM. V lost 4 bases and J 1 base, leaving 27 bases between the germline ends. The chain's CDR3 is CASSYSWSGLILNGTDTQYF. CDR3 DNA: TGTGCCAGCAGTTACAGTTGGAGCGGACTTATATTAAATGGCACAGATACGCAGTATTTT.

This clonotype turned up a few times. V gene TRBV11-2 combines with J gene TRBJ2-3; D gene unclear. With 1 base removed from V and 6 bases from J, the gap between germline ends came to 11 bases. Germline V CDR1 and CDR2: SGHAT, FQNNGV. The CDR3 is 14 amino acids. The CDR3 spells CASSLVPGSDTQYF. The DNA of the CDR3 is TGTGCCAGCAGCTTAGTCCCCGGTAGTGATACGCAGTATTTT.

The sample holds a few counts of this clonotype. This chain joins TRBV4-1 and TRBJ2-1, with 8 positions matching TRBD2. Trimming took 4 bases from V and 5 from J; bases not matched to a gene: 4. Germline values: CDR1 MGHRA, CDR2 YSYEKL. The length of the CDR3 is 14 residues. The CDR3 protein is CASSPAGGNNEQFF. CDR3 DNA sequence: TGCGCCAGCAGCCCGGCGGGGGGAAACAATGAGCAGTTCTTC.

At least ten counts were recorded for this clonotype. The CDR3 bases are TGCGCCAGCAGCTTGGCTCCCCGGGACATAACGAACACTGAAGCTTTCTTT. Its protein product is CASSLAPRDITNTEAFF. The gene calls are TRBV5-1 and TRBJ1-1; D is perhaps TRBD1 (6 bases). The CDR3 totals 17 residues. CDR1 SGHRS and CDR2 YFSETQ come from the germline V gene. The V gene lost 0 bases and the J gene lost 1 base, with 16 bases spanning the gap.

The DNA of the CDR3 is TGTGCCAGCAGCTTAGGGGTTGTCAATGAGCAGTTCTTC. The encoded protein is CASSLGVVNEQFF. J is TRBJ2-1 and V is TRBV7-3; D unresolved. The germline V and J ends were trimmed by 2 bases and 6 bases, with 8 bases remaining between them. CDR3 size: 13 residues. Per germline, CDR1 SGHTA and CDR2 FQGTGA. The complete variable domain, with remaining parts taken from reference TRBV7-3 and TRBJ2-1, reads GAGVSQTPSNKVTEKGKYVELRCDPISGHTALYWYRQSLGQGPEFLIYFQGTGAADDSGLPNDRFFAVRPEGSVSTLKIQRTERGDSAVYLCASSLGVVNEQFFGPGTRLTVL.

The V call is TRBV28, the J call TRBJ1-2; no firm D call. Germline CDR1 and CDR2: MDHEN and SYDVKM. The V end lost 6 bases, the J end lost 7 bases, and 15 bases lay between the germline ends. This CDR3 contains 13 residues. The CDR3 sequence is CASSPSDQGGYTF. The CDR3 DNA sequence: TGTGCCAGCAGCCCCTCCGACCAAGGTGGCTACACCTTC.